This TCR beta chain was identified in a study of siplizumab effects on memory and regulatory T cells. Profiling relied on immunoSEQ multiplex PCR, and the TCRdb table lists in-frame clones only, not all of them. The data contain about 87,000 clones, 94% of them seen just once; the ten biggest clones take up around 0.3%. The TCR was taken from a human donor in good health. Sequenced: non-Treg CD4+ T cells sorted from blood.

Here the CDR3 reads CASSPGLAAQETQYF. The DNA of the CDR3 is TGTGCCAGCAGCCCCGGTCTAGCAGCTCAAGAGACCCAGTACTTC. The chain combines TRBV5-4 with TRBJ2-5, with D maybe TRBD2 (5 bases). CDR3 length equals 15 residues. The germline V gene encodes CDR1 SGHNT and CDR2 YYREEE (reference sequence). The V and J ends lost 4 bases and 2 bases respectively, with 15 bases between them.